This T cell receptor (beta chain) comes out of a study of blood T cell repertoires in COVID-19 (TCRdb year 2020). For context, the study as a whole: The collaborator samples originated in the United States, Italy and Spain and spanned the acute and convalescent phases of COVID-19. The sample metadata nearly always contained a de-identified subject ID, COVID-19 status, age in years and sex. The repertoires were released in a freely available public database intended as a resource for research on the immune response to SARS-CoV-2. Where available, HLA class I and class II types were obtained from metadata supplied by the sample provider rather than from assay-based typing. Samples came from the ongoing ImmuneRACE study (first 160 participants) plus 1,254 subjects from 6 global collaborators. The material from the prospective study consisted of cDNA or gDNA derived from T cells, B-cell-depleted T cells, or PBMCs. Subjects who had been exposed to COVID-19, were actively infected with it, or had recovered from it provided the deeply sampled blood TCRbeta repertoires that made up the dataset. On the study overall, not on this receptor specifically: The quantity of clinical and demographic metadata differed by source and by participant and was supplied without curation.

The immunoSEQ Assay, a bias-controlled multiplex PCR, was used to amplify TCRbeta CDR3 regions from genomic DNA. As for the original processing: Nucleated cell counts per sample were estimated from amplification of reference gene primers within the assay. Sequence reads were collapsed and filtered to measure the absolute abundance of every unique TCRbeta CDR3 rearrangement. For each sample, productive Simpson clonality was calculated by taking the square root of Simpson's diversity index across productive rearrangements. In its TCRdb copy, this immuneACCESS table keeps in-frame sequences only and misses some clones. Where compared with another copy, unresolved V genes explain less than half of these, and the others have no known cause. V and J calls plus clone size are reproduced from that table; the DNA served to infer D and trimming. This sample is represented by approximately 260,000 clones; under 90% of them were singletons. The ten largest clonotypes hold around 4.1% of the sample.

The germline V gene gives CDR1 as MDHEN and CDR2 as SYDVKM. The CDR3 spans 15 residues, from the cysteine through the phenylalanine. Only CDR3 DNA is held: 45 bases, read in frame from base 1. Clipping removes 7 bases from V and 6 bases from J, with 6 as the unmatched junction base count. On this clone: Its antigen is currently not known. Per-nucleotide qualities are absent, and no much larger clonotype sits a single base away.

Enrolling through a virtual design, the prospective study's participants ranged in age from about 18 to 100 years and lived across 24 United States geographic areas. In the prospective study, cohorts were assigned on the basis of participant-reported clinical history obtained from a screening survey and a study questionnaire. Each participant in the prospective study had whole blood, serum and a nasopharyngeal or oropharyngeal swab collected by mobile phlebotomists. Participants in the prospective study had the option to provide additional blood draws and questionnaires over an approximately 2-month period. Blood samples from the prospective study were shipped frozen or at room temperature prior to DNA extraction.

This clonotype was obtained from a man aged 25-40 years with acute COVID-19. The sample was PBMCs or T cells enriched from blood (not recorded which). The chain was built from TRBV28 and TRBJ2-1; TRBD2 aligns with 13 central bases. The sequenced DNA: TGTGCCAGCAAGGGACTAGCGGGGTTCCCCAATGAGCAGTTCTTC. The encoded protein is CASKGLAGFPNEQFF.